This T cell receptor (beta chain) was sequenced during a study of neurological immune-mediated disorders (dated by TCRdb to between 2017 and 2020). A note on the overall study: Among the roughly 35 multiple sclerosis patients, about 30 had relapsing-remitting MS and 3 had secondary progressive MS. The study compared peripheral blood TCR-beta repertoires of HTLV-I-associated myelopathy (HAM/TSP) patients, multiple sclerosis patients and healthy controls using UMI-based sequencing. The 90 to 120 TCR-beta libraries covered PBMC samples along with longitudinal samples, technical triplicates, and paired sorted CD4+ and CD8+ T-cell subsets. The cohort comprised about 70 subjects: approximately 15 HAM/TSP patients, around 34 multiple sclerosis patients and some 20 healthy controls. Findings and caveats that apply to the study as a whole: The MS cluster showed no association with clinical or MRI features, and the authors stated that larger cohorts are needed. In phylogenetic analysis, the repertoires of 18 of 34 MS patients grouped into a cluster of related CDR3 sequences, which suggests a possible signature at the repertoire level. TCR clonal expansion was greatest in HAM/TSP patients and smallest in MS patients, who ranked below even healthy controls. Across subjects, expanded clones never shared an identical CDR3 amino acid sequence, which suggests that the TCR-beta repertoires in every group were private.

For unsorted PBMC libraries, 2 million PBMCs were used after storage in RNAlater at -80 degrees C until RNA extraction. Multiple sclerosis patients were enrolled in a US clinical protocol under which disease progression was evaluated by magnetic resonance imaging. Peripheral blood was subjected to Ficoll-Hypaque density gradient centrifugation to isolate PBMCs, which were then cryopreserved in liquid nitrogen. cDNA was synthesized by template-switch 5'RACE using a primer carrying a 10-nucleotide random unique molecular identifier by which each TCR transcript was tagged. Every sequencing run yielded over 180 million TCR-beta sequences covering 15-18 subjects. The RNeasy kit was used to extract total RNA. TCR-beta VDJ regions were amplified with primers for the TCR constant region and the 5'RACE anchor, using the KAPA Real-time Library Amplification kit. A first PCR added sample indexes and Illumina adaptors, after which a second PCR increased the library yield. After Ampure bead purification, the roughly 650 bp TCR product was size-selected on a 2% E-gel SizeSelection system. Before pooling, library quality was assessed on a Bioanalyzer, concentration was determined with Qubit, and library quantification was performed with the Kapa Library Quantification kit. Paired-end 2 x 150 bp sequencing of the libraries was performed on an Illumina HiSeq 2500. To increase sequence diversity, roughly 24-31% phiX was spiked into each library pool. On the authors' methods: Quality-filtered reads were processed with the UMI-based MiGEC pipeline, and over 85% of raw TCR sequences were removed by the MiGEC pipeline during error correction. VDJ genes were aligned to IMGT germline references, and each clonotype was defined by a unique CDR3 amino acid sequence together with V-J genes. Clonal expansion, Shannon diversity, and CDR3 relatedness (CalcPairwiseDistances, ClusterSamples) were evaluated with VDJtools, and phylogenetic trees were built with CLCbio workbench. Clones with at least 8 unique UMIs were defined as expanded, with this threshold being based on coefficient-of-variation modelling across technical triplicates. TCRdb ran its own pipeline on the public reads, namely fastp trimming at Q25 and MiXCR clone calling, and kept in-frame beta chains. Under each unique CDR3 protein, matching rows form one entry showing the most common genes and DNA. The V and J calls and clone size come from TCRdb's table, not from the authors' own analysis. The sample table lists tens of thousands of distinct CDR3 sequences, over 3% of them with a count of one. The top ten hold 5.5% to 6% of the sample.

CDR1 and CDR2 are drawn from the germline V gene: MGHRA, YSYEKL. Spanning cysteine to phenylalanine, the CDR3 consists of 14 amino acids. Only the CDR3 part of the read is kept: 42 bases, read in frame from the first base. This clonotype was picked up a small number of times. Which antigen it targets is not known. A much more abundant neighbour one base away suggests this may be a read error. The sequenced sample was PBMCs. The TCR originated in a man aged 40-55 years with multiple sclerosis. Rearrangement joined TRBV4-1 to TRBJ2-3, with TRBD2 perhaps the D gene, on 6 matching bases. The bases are TGCGCCAGCAGCCCCCTCCCGGGGGTAGATACGAAGTATTTT. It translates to CASSPLPGVDTKYF.